This TCR beta chain was documented in a study of blood T cell repertoires in COVID-19. Overall study context: Material from acute and convalescent COVID-19 was sourced from the United States, Italy and Spain. PBMCs, B-cell-depleted T cells, or T cells provided the cDNA or gDNA that made up the material.

Study processing details: Nucleated cell counts were estimated from reference gene primer amplification. The data were produced by immunoSEQ multiplex PCR, yet TCRdb's version contains in-frame clones alone and is incomplete. The V and J calls and clone size are taken from that table; D and trimming were inferred from the DNA. The repertoire holds approximately 28,000 clones, with about 92% as singletons. Per germline, CDR1 SGDLS and CDR2 YYNGEE. CDR3 length: 12 amino acids. Trimming removed 2 bases at V and 5 bases at J, with 4 bases between. Sample: peripheral blood. The TCR comes from a man between 65 and 85 years old with active or convalescent COVID-19. The genes are TRBV9 and TRBJ2-2, with D uncertain. CDR3 DNA: TGTGCCAGCAGCGTCCAGACCGGGGAGCTGTTTTTT. Encoded protein: CASSVQTGELFF.